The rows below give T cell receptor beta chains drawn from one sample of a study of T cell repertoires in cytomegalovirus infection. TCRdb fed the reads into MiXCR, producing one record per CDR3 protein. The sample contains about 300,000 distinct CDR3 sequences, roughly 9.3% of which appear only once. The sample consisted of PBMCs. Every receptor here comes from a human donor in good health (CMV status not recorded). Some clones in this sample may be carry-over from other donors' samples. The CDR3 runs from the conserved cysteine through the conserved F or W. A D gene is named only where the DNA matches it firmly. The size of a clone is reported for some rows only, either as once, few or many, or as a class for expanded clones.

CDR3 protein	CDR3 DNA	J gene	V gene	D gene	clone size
CASTTTGNTEAFF	TGTGCCAGTACTACGACAGGGAACACTGAAGCTTTCTTT	TRBJ1-1	TRBV5-4	NA	many
CASSGDGNSPLHF	TGTGCCAGCAGCGGGGACGGAAATTCACCCCTCCACTTT	TRBJ1-6	TRBV7-9	NA	many
CASSLEQGLSTDTQYF	TGTGCCAGCAGCTTAGAACAGGGGCTATCCACAGATACGCAGTATTTT	TRBJ2-3	TRBV7-9	TRBD1	many
CASRNPGGAPWPTPNTEAFF	TGTGCCAGTAGAAACCCGGGGGGGGCGCCCTGGCCAACTCCCAACACTGAAGCTTTCTTT	TRBJ1-1	TRBV5-5	NA	NA
CASTNPRQGATGELFF	TGTGCCAGCACCAATCCAAGACAGGGGGCGACCGGGGAGCTGTTTTTT	TRBJ2-2	TRBV6-2/TRBV6-3	TRBD1	many
CASSQPGRHNSPLHF	TGTGCCAGCAGTCAACCGGGACGCCATAATTCACCCCTCCACTTT	TRBJ1-6	TRBV28	NA	many
CASSQDMGSPLHF	TGTGCCAGCAGCCAAGATATGGGTTCACCCCTCCACTTT	TRBJ1-6	TRBV14	NA	NA
CASSPRDSSSYEQCF	TGTGCCAGCAGCCCGAGGGACAGTAGCTCCTACGAGCAGTGCTTC	TRBJ2-7	TRBV9	TRBD1	NA
CASSLYGNRCFF	TGTGCCAGCAGCTTATACGGGAACAGGTGTTTCTTC	TRBJ1-2	TRBV7-2	NA	many
CASSWGDRSTDTQYF	TGTGCCAGCAGCTGGGGGGACAGGAGCACAGATACGCAGTATTTT	TRBJ2-3	TRBV7-2	TRBD1	many
CASSEQGIKGYEQFF	TGCGCCAGCAGCGAACAGGGGATCAAGGGCTATGAGCAGTTCTTC	TRBJ2-1	TRBV5-1	TRBD1	many
CSAYRTSGASGELFF	TGCAGTGCTTACCGGACTAGCGGGGCCTCCGGGGAGCTGTTTTTT	TRBJ2-2	TRBV20-1	TRBD2	NA
CASSFSTEAFF	TGTGCCAGCAGTTTTAGCACTGAAGCTTTCTTT	TRBJ1-1	TRBV28	NA	many
CASGRAGRTDTQYF	TGTGCCAGCGGACGAGCGGGCCGCACAGATACGCAGTATTTT	TRBJ2-3	TRBV6-6	NA	NA
CASTDSGGPHPGELFF	TGTGCCAGCACCGATAGCGGGGGGCCCCATCCCGGGGAGCTGTTTTTT	TRBJ2-2	TRBV6-6	TRBD2	many
CASNQDGRGTDTQYF	TGTGCCAGCAACCAAGACGGGAGGGGCACAGATACGCAGTATTTT	TRBJ2-3	TRBV7-2	TRBD2	many
CASSPGLAGLGQYF	TGTGCCAGCAGCCCCGGACTAGCGGGACTCGGGCAGTACTTC	TRBJ2-7	TRBV3-1	TRBD2	NA
CASSLFGSSYNEQFF	TGTGCCAGCAGCTTGTTCGGGAGCTCCTACAATGAGCAGTTCTTC	TRBJ2-1	TRBV5-4	NA	many
CASTLSAPETQYF	TGTGCCAGCACCCTTTCGGCTCCCGAGACCCAGTACTTC	TRBJ2-5	TRBV12-3/TRBV12-4	NA	many
CASRGSGGADTEAFF	TGTGCCAGCAGGGGCAGTGGGGGCGCGGACACTGAAGCTTTCTTT	TRBJ1-1	TRBV5-4	NA	NA